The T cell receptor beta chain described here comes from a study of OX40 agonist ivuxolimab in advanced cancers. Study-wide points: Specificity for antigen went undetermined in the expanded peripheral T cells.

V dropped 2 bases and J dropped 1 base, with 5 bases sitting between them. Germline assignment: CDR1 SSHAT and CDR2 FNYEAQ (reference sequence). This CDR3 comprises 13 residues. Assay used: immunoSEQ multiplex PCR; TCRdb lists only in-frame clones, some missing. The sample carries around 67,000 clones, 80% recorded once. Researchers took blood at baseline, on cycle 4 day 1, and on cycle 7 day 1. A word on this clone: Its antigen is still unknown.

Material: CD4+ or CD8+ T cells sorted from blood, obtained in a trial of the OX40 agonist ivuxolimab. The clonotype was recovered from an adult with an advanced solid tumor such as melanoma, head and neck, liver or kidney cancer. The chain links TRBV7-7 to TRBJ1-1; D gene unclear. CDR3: CASSLNENTEAFF. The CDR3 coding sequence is TGTGCCAGCAGCTTAAACGAGAACACTGAAGCTTTCTTT.